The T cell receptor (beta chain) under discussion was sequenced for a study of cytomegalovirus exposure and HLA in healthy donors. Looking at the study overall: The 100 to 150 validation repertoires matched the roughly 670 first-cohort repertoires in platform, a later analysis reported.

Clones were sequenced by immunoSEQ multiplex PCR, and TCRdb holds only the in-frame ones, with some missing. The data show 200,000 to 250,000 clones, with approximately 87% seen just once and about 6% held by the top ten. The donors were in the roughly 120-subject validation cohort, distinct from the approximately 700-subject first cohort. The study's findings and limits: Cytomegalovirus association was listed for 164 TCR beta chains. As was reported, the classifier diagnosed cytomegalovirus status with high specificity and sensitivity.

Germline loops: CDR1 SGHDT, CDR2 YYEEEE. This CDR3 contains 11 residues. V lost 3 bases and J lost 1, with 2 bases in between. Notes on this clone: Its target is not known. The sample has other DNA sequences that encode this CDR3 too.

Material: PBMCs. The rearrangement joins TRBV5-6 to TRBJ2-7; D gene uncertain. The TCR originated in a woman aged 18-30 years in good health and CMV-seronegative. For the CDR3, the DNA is TGTGCCAGCAGCTCTTCCTACGAGCAGTACTTC. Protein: CASSSSYEQYF.